One sample yielded the 17 T cell receptor beta chains listed below, sequenced in a study of blood T cells in healthy people across ages. A sample-barcoded 5' primer and a J-beta primer mix were used in a second PCR of roughly 7 to 12 cycles. TCRdb analysed the 5' RACE reads with MiXCR anew, one entry per CDR3 protein. The data show almost 1 million distinct CDR3 sequences, with 45% to 60% seen just once and 20% to 25% held by the top ten. The material sequenced was blood. All receptors come from a woman in her sixties in good health.

With regard to this clonotype: A much larger clone differs from this one at a single base, so this may be a read error. Written as DNA, the CDR3 is TGCAGCTGTCCCCAAGAGACCCAGTACTTC. It encodes CSCPQETQYF. The chain couples TRBV29-1 to TRBJ2-5; no clear D gene. CDR1 is SQVTM and CDR2 is ANQGSEA in the germline V gene. This CDR3 region has 10 residues. The V end lost 8 bases, the J end lost 1 base, and 5 bases lay between the germline ends.

The chain uses TRBV7-2 and TRBJ1-2; D is unresolved. V lost 8 bases and J 5 bases, leaving 15 bases between the germline ends. CDR3 length: 13 amino acids. CDR1 and CDR2 (germline): SGHTA, FQGNSA. CDR3 nucleotides: TGTGCCAGCCCACCGGTCGTGGGTTATGGCTACACCTTC. Amino acids: CASPPVVGYGYTF.

This clonotype came up many times. One end of the junction fails to match germline, which may point to a read error. This rearrangement joins TRBV5-1 to TRBJ2-5; 8 bases are shared with TRBD1. The CDR3 consists of 13 residues. Germline CDR1 reads SGHRS; CDR2 reads YFSETQ. In DNA form, the CDR3 reads TGTGCCAGCAGTGGACAGGGACGCGAGACCCAGTACTTC. This gives the protein CASSGQGRETQYF.

This sequence joins TRBV19 and TRBJ2-3; D unresolved. Germline CDR1 LNHDA, CDR2 SQIVND (reference sequence). V lost 9 bases and J lost 0, with 19 bases in between. The CDR3 covers 16 residues. The CDR3 region is CARRDSTSPSTDTQYF. CDR3 DNA sequence: TGTGCCAGGCGAGACTCAACGAGTCCTAGCACAGATACGCAGTATTTT.

Only a few counts were recorded for this clonotype. The chain combines TRBV25-1 with TRBJ2-7; D perhaps matches TRBD2 (5 bases). Germline values: CDR1 MGHDK, CDR2 SYGVNS. The CDR3 totals 14 residues. Trimming removed 3 bases at V and 7 bases at J, with 16 bases between. The CDR3 reads CASSEDRGAREQYF. CDR3 in DNA: TGTGCCAGCAGTGAGGATCGGGGAGCCAGGGAGCAGTACTTC.

This clonotype was found a few times. V usage is TRBV12-3 or TRBV12-4 and J usage is TRBJ2-1, with 8 bases aligning to TRBD1. This CDR3 spans 14 amino acids. Unmatched junction bases numbered 10, after V lost 3 bases and J lost 12 bases. CDR3 nucleotide sequence: TGTGCCAGCAGTTTTCTTCCGGACAGGGTCGGGCAGTTCTTC. Protein product: CASSFLPDRVGQFF.

The V and J genes are TRBV28 and TRBJ2-1; D not certain. Germline V gene sequence: CDR1 MDHEN, CDR2 SYDVKM. Trimming cost V 2 bases and J 10 bases, with 9 bases left between them. The CDR3 covers 12 residues. The CDR3 DNA sequence: TGTGCCAGCAGTTTAGTCCAGGACGAGCAGTTCTTC. Its translation is CASSLVQDEQFF.

The sample holds a few counts of this clonotype. This rearrangement joins TRBV4-3 to TRBJ2-1; 11 bases match TRBD2. The CDR3 totals 15 residues. Germline CDR1 reads LGHNA; CDR2 reads YSLEER. With V trimmed by 3 bases and J by 6 bases, 4 bases remained unmatched. The CDR3 is CASSQGLAETNEQFF. The CDR3 nucleotides are TGCGCCAGCAGCCAGGGACTAGCGGAGACCAATGAGCAGTTCTTC.

The chain combines TRBV5-1 with TRBJ2-3, with 7 bases fitting TRBD2. The germline CDR1 and CDR2 sequences are SGHRS and YFSETQ. The CDR3 sequence is 15 residues long. Trimming cost V 7 bases and J 0 bases; bases outside gene matches: 8. This CDR3 is CASGGAGSSTDTQYF. The CDR3 bases are TGCGCCAGCGGGGGAGCGGGATCTAGCACAGATACGCAGTATTTT.

V and J are TRBV12-3 or TRBV12-4 and TRBJ1-4, with 7 bases aligning to TRBD1. The CDR3 consists of 15 residues. The V segment lost 6 bases and the J segment 3 bases; nucleotides outside the gene matches: 7. CDR3 residues: CASRPTGTANEKLFF. CDR3 bases: TGTGCCAGCAGACCTACCGGGACAGCTAATGAAAAACTGTTTTTT.

A few counts support this clonotype. The chain recombines TRBV28 with TRBJ2-5, with 9 nucleotides matching TRBD2. V gave up 4 bases and J gave up 5 bases; unmatched junction bases: 11. CDR3 length: 16 amino acids. Germline CDR1 is MDHEN and CDR2 is SYDVKM. In nucleotides, the CDR3 is TGTGCCAGCAGTTCGCGGCGCGGGAGGGTCTTGGAGACCCAGTACTTC. This encodes CASSSRRGRVLETQYF.

The rearrangement joins TRBV27 to TRBJ2-7; 7 bases align to TRBD2. This CDR3 region has 16 residues. The V gene's germline CDR1 is MNHEY and CDR2 SMNVEV (reference sequence). V dropped 3 bases and J dropped 3; count of bases not matched to a gene: 11. The CDR3: CASSLGSGLGLYEQYF. Written as DNA, the CDR3 is TGTGCCAGCAGTTTGGGGAGCGGACTAGGACTCTACGAGCAGTACTTC.

The chain employs TRBV20-1 and TRBJ2-7; 12 bases are shared with TRBD2. V was clipped by 5 bases and J by 3 bases; unmatched bases: 14. CDR3 length: 17 amino acids. Germline values: CDR1 DFQATT, CDR2 SNEGSKA (reference sequence). CDR3 residues: CSAPTSGRNLGNYEQYF. The CDR3 nucleotides are TGCAGTGCTCCTACTAGCGGGAGGAATTTGGGGAACTACGAGCAGTACTTC.

This chain's CDR3 is CAISEPGGTEAFF. CDR3 in DNA: TGTGCCATCAGTGAGCCAGGGGGCACTGAAGCTTTCTTT. The chain carries TRBV10-3 and TRBJ1-1, with TRBD1 matching over 7 bases. The J segment lost 4 bases and the V segment lost 2 bases, leaving 1 base of the junction unmatched. CDR1 and CDR2 from the germline V gene are ENHRY and SYGVKD. CDR3 size: 13 residues.

CDR3 loop: CASTPQVGPGELFF. In DNA form, the CDR3 reads TGCGCCAGCACCCCTCAAGTGGGGCCCGGGGAGCTGTTTTTT. This chain connects TRBV5-1 to TRBJ2-2; a weak D match, TRBD1 (5 bases). The V end was cut by 6 bases, the J end by 6 bases, with 15 bases between. The germline CDR1 and CDR2 sequences are SGHRS and YFSETQ. The CDR3 is 14 amino acids.

A few counts support this clonotype. The chain recombines TRBV28 with TRBJ2-7, with 11 bases aligning to TRBD2. J gave up 2 bases and V 6 bases, and 12 bases lay outside the gene matches. This CDR3 comprises 17 residues. Germline assignment: CDR1 MDHEN and CDR2 SYDVKM. This CDR3 reads CASRTPSLAGGAYEQYF. CDR3 nucleotides: TGTGCCAGCAGAACCCCGTCTCTAGCGGGAGGAGCCTACGAGCAGTACTTC.

V is TRBV7-8 and J is TRBJ1-5, with TRBD1 matching 8 bases. With V trimmed by 1 base and J by 1 base, 15 bases remained unmatched. Looked up from germline, CDR1 is SGHVS and CDR2 is FQNEAQ. The CDR3 is 20 amino acids. CDR3 in amino acids: CASSLVRGPADRGSNQPQHF. CDR3 nucleotides: TGTGCCAGCAGCTTAGTCAGGGGTCCGGCCGACAGGGGAAGCAATCAGCCCCAGCATTTT.